Below, 30 T cell receptor beta chains from the same sample are listed, as sequenced in a study (dated by TCRdb to the mid-2010s). The library relied on 5' RACE. Sequencing used an Illumina MiSeq. TCRdb itself trimmed the public reads at Q25 with fastp, ran MiXCR and retained productive beta chains. Identical CDR3 proteins give one entry, which carries the most common genes and DNA. The sample profile shows 40,000 to 65,000 distinct CDR3 sequences; more than 20% of them were found once. Clones ranked in the top ten supply about 3% of the sample. Sequencing was carried out using tumor-infiltrating naive CD4+ T cells sorted from the breast tumor. What the cell subset or site label conveys for this sample: naive CD4+ T cells, CD4+CD45RA+CD25-. The receptors derive from a female donor with breast cancer.

The chain couples TRBV6-1 to TRBJ1-3; unclear D gene. The CDR3 totals 15 residues. Germline V lookup: CDR1 MNHNS, CDR2 SASEGT. The germline V and J ends were trimmed by 0 bases and 0 bases, with 6 bases remaining between them. In nucleotides, the CDR3 is TGTGCCAGCAGTGAAGCTTTCTACTCTGGAAACACCATATATTTT. Its translation: CASSEAFYSGNTIYF.

This clonotype was observed a few times. The chain recombines TRBV5-4 with TRBJ2-1, with TRBD2 identical over 8 bases. The CDR3 totals 14 residues. Per the germline V gene, CDR1 is SGHNT and CDR2 is YYREEE (reference sequence). After removal of 5 bases from V and 8 bases from J, the junction contained 9 bases not matched to a gene. CDR3 region: CASRVFGRGYEQFF. The CDR3 coding sequence is TGTGCCAGCAGGGTGTTCGGGAGGGGCTATGAGCAGTTCTTC.

This clonotype was detected only a few times. The chain links TRBV11-2 to TRBJ1-2; D is perhaps TRBD1 (6 bases). Trimming cost V 5 bases and J 6 bases, with 13 bases left between them. This CDR3 spans 13 amino acids. The germline gives CDR1 SGHAT, CDR2 FQNNGV. The CDR3 loop is CASSIGQLDGYTF. Written as DNA, the CDR3 is TGTGCCAGCAGCATTGGACAGCTGGATGGCTACACCTTC.

Many counts were recorded for this clonotype. The CDR3 coding sequence is TGCAGTGGACCGGGACAGGGAACTATGAACACTGAAGCTTTCTTT. This encodes CSGPGQGTMNTEAFF. The genes are TRBV20-1 and TRBJ1-1; 9 bases align to TRBD1. This CDR3 contains 15 residues. V was clipped by 7 bases and J by 0 bases; unmatched bases: 9. From germline, CDR1 is DFQATT and CDR2 SNEGSKA (reference sequence).

This clonotype was counted only a few times. The V and J genes are TRBV4-2 and TRBJ1-2; D unresolved. This CDR3 spans 15 amino acids. V shed 1 base and J shed 2 bases, with 11 bases lying between them. Germline loops: CDR1 LGHNA, CDR2 YNFKEQ. The CDR3 here is CASSQGLGENYGYTF. In DNA form, the CDR3 reads TGTGCCAGCAGCCAAGGACTGGGAGAAAACTATGGCTACACCTTC.

The chain combines TRBV6-1 with TRBJ2-1; D ambiguous. CDR3 length: 13 residues. The germline V gene encodes CDR1 MNHNS and CDR2 SASEGT. V lost 7 bases, J lost 1 base, and 8 bases lay in between. The CDR3 loop reads CASTIGSYNEQFF. For the CDR3, the DNA is TGTGCCAGCACCATCGGGTCCTACAATGAGCAGTTCTTC.

This clonotype appeared many times. The CDR3 here is CASSLAPGTFPSGANVLTF. CDR3 DNA: TGTGCCAGCAGCTTAGCCCCCGGGACCTTTCCCTCTGGGGCCAACGTCCTGACTTTC. V and J are TRBV7-2 and TRBJ2-6, with D perhaps given as TRBD1 or TRBD2 (5 bases each). Trimming shortened V by 0 bases and J by 0 bases, and 15 bases separated the two germline ends. Germline CDR1 SGHTA, CDR2 FQGNSA. This CDR3 contains 19 residues.

Comments on this clonotype: A single base separates this from a much larger clone, so it may be a read error. The chain employs TRBV5-1 and TRBJ2-2; D not resolved. Looked up from germline, CDR1 is SGHRS and CDR2 is YFSETQ. This CDR3 comprises 17 residues. The CDR3 is CASNLKLTSINTGELFF. CDR3 in DNA: TGCGCCAGCAACTTGAAACTTACCAGTATTAACACCGGGGAGCTGTTTTTT.

This chain links TRBV4-2 with TRBJ2-2; TRBD2 matches 7 bases. The germline gives CDR1 LGHNA, CDR2 YNFKEQ. This CDR3 is 17 amino acids long. The J segment lost 6 bases and the V segment lost 4 bases, leaving 14 bases of the junction unmatched. The CDR3, as DNA: TGTGCCAGCAGCCCCCGCCCCTTTAATGGGGGGGCCGGGGAGCTGTTTTTT. Translated, it gives CASSPRPFNGGAGELFF.

Comments on this clonotype: Just one base apart from a much larger clone, this may be a read error. The CDR3 DNA reads as TGCGCCGGCAGCTTGGGGACTACCTACACCGGGGAGCTGTTTTTT. This translates into CAGSLGTTYTGELFF. The chain carries TRBV5-1 and TRBJ2-2; TRBD2 matches at 7 bases. This CDR3 spans 15 amino acids. From germline, CDR1 is SGHRS and CDR2 YFSETQ.

In its sample, this clonotype was seen a few times. The genes are TRBV5-1 and TRBJ2-7; no firm D call. The CDR3 is 11 amino acids. CDR1 and CDR2 from the germline V gene are SGHRS and YFSETQ. Trimming took 0 bases from V and 5 from J, leaving 3 bases between them. CDR3: CASSLDHEQYF. The CDR3 DNA reads as TGCGCCAGCAGCTTGGACCACGAGCAGTACTTC. Full variable domain (remainder filled in from reference TRBV5-1 and TRBJ2-7): KAGVTQTPRYLIKTRGQQVTLSCSPISGHRSVSWYQQTPGQGLQFLFEYFSETQRNKGNFPGRFSGRQFSNSRSEMNVSTLELGDSALYLCASSLDHEQYFGPGTRLTVT.

This rearrangement joins TRBV7-2 to TRBJ2-1; 10 bases match TRBD1. V gave up 5 bases and J gave up 6 bases; unmatched junction bases: 4. This CDR3 has 14 amino acids. From germline, CDR1 is SGHTA and CDR2 FQGNSA. The CDR3 DNA is TGTGCCAGCAGCGCCGGACAGGGGGTCAATGAGCAGTTCTTC. This encodes CASSAGQGVNEQFF.

This clonotype was observed many times. The V and J genes are TRBV5-1 and TRBJ2-1, with D maybe TRBD2 (6 bases). The CDR3 runs 15 residues. V was pared by 3 bases and J by 6 bases, with 16 bases between. Germline-derived CDR1 and CDR2 are SGHRS and YFSETQ. CDR3 DNA: TGCGCCAGCAGCTCGGTAAGGCGGGACTTCAATGAGCAGTTCTTC. It is translated as CASSSVRRDFNEQFF.

Note on this clonotype: This may stem from a read error, because a much larger clone lies one nucleotide away. This chain uses TRBV7-3 with TRBJ1-1; D might be TRBD1 (5 bases). The CDR3 totals 14 residues. CDR1 and CDR2 (germline): SGHTA, FQGTGA. CDR3 sequence reads: CASSRQPGGTEALF. In DNA form, the CDR3 reads TGTGCCAGCAGTAGGCAGCCGGGGGGGACTGAAGCTCTCTTT.

This clonotype was seen at least ten times. J is TRBJ2-3 and V is TRBV29-1; the D gene is possibly TRBD2 (6 bases). From germline, CDR1 is SQVTM and CDR2 ANQGSEA. This CDR3 spans 13 amino acids. The V end lost 5 bases, the J end lost 0 bases, and 9 bases lay between the germline ends. The DNA for the CDR3 is TGCAGCGTTTTCCGGGGGAGCACAGATACGCAGTATTTT. It yields the protein CSVFRGSTDTQYF.

This clonotype was found many times. The chain carries TRBV6-5 and TRBJ1-2, with D possibly matching TRBD1 (6 bases). CDR1 is MNHEY and CDR2 is SVGAGI in the germline V gene. This CDR3 region has 16 residues. V was trimmed by 2 bases and J by 5 bases, leaving 18 bases between them. This CDR3 reads CASSYGGAGSYYGYTF. The CDR3 bases are TGTGCCAGCAGTTACGGGGGCGCGGGGTCCTATTATGGCTACACCTTC.

The rearrangement links TRBV5-1 to TRBJ2-1, with 11 bases that match TRBD2. The junction had 2 bases not matched to a gene; V was cut back by 3 bases and J by 3 bases. Germline CDR1 and CDR2: SGHRS and YFSETQ. The CDR3 loop spans 15 amino acids. CDR3 sequence: CASSSLAGGYNEQFF. CDR3 nucleotides: TGCGCCAGCAGCTCCCTAGCGGGAGGCTACAATGAGCAGTTCTTC.

This clonotype occurred many times. The V call is TRBV20-1, the J call TRBJ2-3; 8 nucleotides agree with TRBD1. Germline V gene data show CDR1 as DFQATT and CDR2 as SNEGSKA (reference sequence). This CDR3 contains 15 residues. Trimming cost V 6 bases and J 9 bases; bases outside gene matches: 17. The CDR3 loop reads CSAHPGQEPKGTQYF. The CDR3 bases are TGCAGTGCCCACCCGGGACAGGAACCTAAGGGGACGCAGTATTTT.

V usage is TRBV24-1 and J usage is TRBJ2-5; D is uncertain. V was cut by 4 bases and J by 4 bases, with 15 bases left in between. CDR3 length: 15 residues. Germline V CDR1 and CDR2: KGHDR, SFDVKD. The CDR3 DNA is TGTGCCACCAGTGACTCTGAAGGCCCCCTAGAGACCCAGTACTTC. Protein: CATSDSEGPLETQYF.

The chain uses TRBV15 and TRBJ1-6, with D maybe TRBD1 (6 bases). CDR3 length: 17 amino acids. Trimming shortened V by 3 bases and J by 7 bases, and 19 bases separated the two germline ends. The germline V gene has CDR1 LNHNV and CDR2 YYDKDF (reference sequence). CDR3 DNA sequence: TGTGCCACCAGCAGTGGGTTAGGAGGGACATCCAATTCACCCCTCCACTTT. It yields the protein CATSSGLGGTSNSPLHF.

This clonotype was seen more than once but under ten times. V usage is TRBV4-2 and J usage is TRBJ2-5; perhaps TRBD2 as D (6 bases). The CDR3 covers 14 residues. Germline lookup yields CDR1 LGHNA and CDR2 YNFKEQ. Trimming removed 4 bases at V and 5 bases at J, with 14 bases between. The CDR3 DNA reads as TGTGCCAGCAGCCGTCAGCAGGCGGGGGAGACCCAGTACTTC. It specifies CASSRQQAGETQYF.

There are a few counts of this clonotype. This CDR3 fails to terminate in the conserved phenylalanine or tryptophan, so it likely reflects a read error. V usage is TRBV12-3 or TRBV12-4 and J usage is TRBJ1-4; D not resolved. There are 14 residues in the CDR3. Trimming left V 6 bases short and J 5 bases short, with 13 bases between. The CDR3 DNA is TGTGCCAGCAGGTACGGACGGCAAAATGAAAAACTGTTTCTT. It is translated as CASRYGRQNEKLFL.

The chain combines TRBV24-1 with TRBJ2-3, with 9 positions matching TRBD2. Trimming cost V 7 bases and J 0 bases; bases outside gene matches: 7. Germline lookup yields CDR1 KGHDR and CDR2 SFDVKD. The length of the CDR3 is 16 residues. The chain's CDR3 is CATSGGGRDSTDTQYF. CDR3 sequence (DNA): TGTGCCACCAGCGGCGGCGGGAGGGATAGCACAGATACGCAGTATTTT.

This clonotype was seen many times. CDR3 sequence (DNA): TGTGCCAGCAGCTTAGAGAGGACTGAAGCTTTCTTT. Translating gives CASSLERTEAFF. The chain is built from TRBV7-9 and TRBJ1-1, with D unclear. This CDR3 is 12 amino acids long. Germline V lookup: CDR1 SEHNR, CDR2 FQNEAQ (reference sequence). Trimming shortened V by 1 base and J by 5 bases, and 5 bases separated the two germline ends. Combining the CDR3 with reference TRBV7-9 and TRBJ1-1 gives the whole variable domain DTGVSQNPRHKITKRGQNVTFRCDPISEHNRLYWYRQTLGQGPEFLTYFQNEAQLEKSRLLSDRFSAERPKGSFSTLEIQRTEQGDSAMYLCASSLERTEAFFGQGTRLTVV.

This clonotype has more than one count but fewer than ten. The chain uses TRBV15 and TRBJ2-1; D remains unclear. Trimming took 3 bases from V and 8 from J, leaving 14 bases between them. This CDR3 is built from 14 residues. CDR1 and CDR2 from the germline V gene are LNHNV and YYDKDF (reference sequence). CDR3 DNA: TGTGCCACCAGCAGGACGGGCGGTCGAGATGAGCAGTTCTTC. Translating it yields CATSRTGGRDEQFF.

The chain is built from TRBV5-1 and TRBJ2-2; D call uncertain. Germline assignment: CDR1 SGHRS and CDR2 YFSETQ. This CDR3 spans 16 amino acids. V was cut by 0 bases and J by 0 bases, with 9 bases left in between. Here the CDR3 reads CASSLATGPNTGELFF. The CDR3 bases are TGCGCCAGCAGCTTGGCAACGGGCCCGAACACCGGGGAGCTGTTTTTT.

The chain is built from TRBV24-1 and TRBJ1-5, with D unresolved. Germline lookup yields CDR1 KGHDR and CDR2 SFDVKD. The CDR3 contains 12 residues. V was pared by 9 bases and J by 9 bases, with 14 bases between. This CDR3 reads CATGGTIRPQHF. CDR3 DNA sequence: TGTGCCACCGGCGGTACCATTCGGCCCCAGCATTTT.

In this sample, this clonotype turned up many times. The CDR3 DNA sequence: TGCAGCGTTGACAGGTACAATGAGCAGTTCTTC. Translation: CSVDRYNEQFF. The V call is TRBV29-1, the J call TRBJ2-1; D is unresolved. Deletions cut 3 bases from V and 4 bases from J, with 4 bases between. The CDR3 runs to 11 residues. In germline, CDR1 is SQVTM, CDR2 ANQGSEA.

Only a few counts were recorded for this clonotype. The J gene is TRBJ2-5, the V gene TRBV7-8; D might be TRBD2 (6 bases). The CDR3 has 14 amino acids. The ends were cut back, 7 bases at V and 1 base at J, with 13 bases in the middle. Germline V gene data show CDR1 as SGHVS and CDR2 as FQNEAQ. Written as DNA, the CDR3 is TGTGCCAGCACTCCCCGGGGGTTCCAAGAGACCCAGTACTTC. Translated, it gives CASTPRGFQETQYF.

This clonotype was seen once. Relative to the germline gene, one junction end is altered; a read error may explain this. The gene calls are TRBV6-5 and TRBJ2-2; 10 nucleotides agree with TRBD2. Germline assignment: CDR1 MNHEY and CDR2 SVGAGI. The CDR3 extends over 14 amino acids. CDR3 nucleotide sequence: TGTGCCAGCAGGGAGCGGGGGGGGACCGGGGAGCTGTCTTTT. It yields the protein CASRERGGTGELSF.